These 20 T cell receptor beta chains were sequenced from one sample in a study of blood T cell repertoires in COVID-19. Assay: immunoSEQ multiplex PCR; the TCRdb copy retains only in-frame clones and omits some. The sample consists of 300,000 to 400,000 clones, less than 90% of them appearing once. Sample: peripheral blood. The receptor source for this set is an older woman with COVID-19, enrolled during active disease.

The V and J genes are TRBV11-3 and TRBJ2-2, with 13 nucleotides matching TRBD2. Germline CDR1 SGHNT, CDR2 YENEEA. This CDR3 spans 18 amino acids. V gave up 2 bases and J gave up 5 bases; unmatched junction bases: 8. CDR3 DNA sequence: TGTGCCAGCAGCTTACCCCCGGGACTAGCGGGGTGGACCGGGGAGCTGTTTTTT. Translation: CASSLPPGLAGWTGELFF.

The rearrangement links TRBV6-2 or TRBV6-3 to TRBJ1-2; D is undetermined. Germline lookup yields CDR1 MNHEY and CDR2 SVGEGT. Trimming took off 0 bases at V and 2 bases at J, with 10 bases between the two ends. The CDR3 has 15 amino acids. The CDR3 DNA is TGTGCCAGCAGTTACTCGAAACGGTCCAACTATGGCTACACCTTC. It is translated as CASSYSKRSNYGYTF.

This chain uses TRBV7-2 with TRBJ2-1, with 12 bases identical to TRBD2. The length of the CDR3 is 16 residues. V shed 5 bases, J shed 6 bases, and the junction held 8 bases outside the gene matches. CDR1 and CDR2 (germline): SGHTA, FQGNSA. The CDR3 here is CASSRILAGGRNEQFF. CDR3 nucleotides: TGTGCCAGCAGCAGAATTCTAGCGGGGGGGCGCAATGAGCAGTTCTTC.

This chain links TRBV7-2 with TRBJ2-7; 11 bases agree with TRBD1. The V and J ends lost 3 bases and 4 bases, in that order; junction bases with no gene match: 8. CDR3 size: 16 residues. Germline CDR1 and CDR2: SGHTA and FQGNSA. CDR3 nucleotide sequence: TGTGCCAGCAGCTTGGGACCCGGGACAGGGGGGTACGAGCAGTACTTC. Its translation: CASSLGPGTGGYEQYF.

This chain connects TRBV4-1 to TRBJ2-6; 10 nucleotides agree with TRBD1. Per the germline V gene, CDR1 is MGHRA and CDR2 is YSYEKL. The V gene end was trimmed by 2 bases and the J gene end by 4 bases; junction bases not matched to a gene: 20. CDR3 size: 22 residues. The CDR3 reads CASSQSGSAFGTGEGGANVLTF. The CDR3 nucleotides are TGCGCCAGCAGCCAATCCGGGAGCGCGTTCGGGACAGGGGAAGGAGGGGCCAACGTCCTGACTTTC.

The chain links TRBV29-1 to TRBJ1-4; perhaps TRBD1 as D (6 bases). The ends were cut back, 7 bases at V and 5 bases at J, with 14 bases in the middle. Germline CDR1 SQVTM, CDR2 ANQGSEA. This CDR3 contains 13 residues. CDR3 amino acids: CSGWGGQNEKLFF. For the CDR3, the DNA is TGCAGCGGCTGGGGGGGGCAGAATGAAAAACTGTTTTTT.

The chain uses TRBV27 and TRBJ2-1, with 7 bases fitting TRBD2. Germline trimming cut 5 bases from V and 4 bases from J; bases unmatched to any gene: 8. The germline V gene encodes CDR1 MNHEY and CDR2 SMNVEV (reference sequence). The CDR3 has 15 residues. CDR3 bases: TGTGCCAGCAGTCTGTGGGCTAGCGGATACAATGAGCAGTTCTTC. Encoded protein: CASSLWASGYNEQFF.

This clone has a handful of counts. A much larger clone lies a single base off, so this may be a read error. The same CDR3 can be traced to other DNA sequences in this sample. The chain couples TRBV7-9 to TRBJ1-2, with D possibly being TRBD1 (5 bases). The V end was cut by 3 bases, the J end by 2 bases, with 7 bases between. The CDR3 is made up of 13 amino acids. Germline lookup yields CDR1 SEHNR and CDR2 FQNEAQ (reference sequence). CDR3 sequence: CASSFGGNYGYTF. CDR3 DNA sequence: TGTGCCAGCAGCTTTGGGGGGAACTATGGCTACACCTTC. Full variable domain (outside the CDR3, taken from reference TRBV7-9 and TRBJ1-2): DTGVSQNPRHKITKRGQNVTFRCDPISEHNRLYWYRQTLGQGPEFLTYFQNEAQLEKSRLLSDRFSAERPKGSFSTLEIQRTEQGDSAMYLCASSFGGNYGYTFGSGTRLTVV.

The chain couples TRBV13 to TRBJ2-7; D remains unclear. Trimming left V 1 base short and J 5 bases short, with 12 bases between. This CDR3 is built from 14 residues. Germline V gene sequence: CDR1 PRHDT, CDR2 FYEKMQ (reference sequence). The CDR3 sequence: CASSLASSPHEQYF. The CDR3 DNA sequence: TGTGCCAGCAGCTTAGCGTCGAGTCCCCACGAGCAGTACTTC. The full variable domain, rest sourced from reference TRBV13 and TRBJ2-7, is AAGVIQSPRHLIKEKRETATLKCYPIPRHDTVYWYQQGPGQDPQFLISFYEKMQSDKGSIPDRFSAQQFSDYHSELNMSSLELGDSALYFCASSLASSPHEQYFGPGTRLTVT.

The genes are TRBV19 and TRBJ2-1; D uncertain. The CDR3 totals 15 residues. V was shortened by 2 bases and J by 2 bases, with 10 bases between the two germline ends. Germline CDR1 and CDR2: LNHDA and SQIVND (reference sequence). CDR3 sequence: CASSIIATAYNEQFF. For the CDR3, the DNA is TGTGCCAGTAGTATAATAGCTACGGCCTACAATGAGCAGTTCTTC.

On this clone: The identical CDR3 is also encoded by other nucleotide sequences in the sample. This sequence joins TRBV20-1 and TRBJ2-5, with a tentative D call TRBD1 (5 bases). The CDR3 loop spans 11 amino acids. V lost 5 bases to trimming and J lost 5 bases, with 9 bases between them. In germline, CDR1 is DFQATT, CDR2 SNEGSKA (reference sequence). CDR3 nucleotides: TGCAGTGCTCGCCAGGGTGAGACCCAGTACTTC. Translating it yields CSARQGETQYF.

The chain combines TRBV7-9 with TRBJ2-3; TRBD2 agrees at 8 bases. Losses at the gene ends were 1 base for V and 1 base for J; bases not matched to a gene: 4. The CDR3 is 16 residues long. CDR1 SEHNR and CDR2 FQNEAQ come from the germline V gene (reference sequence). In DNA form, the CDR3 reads TGTGCCAGCAGCTTAGGGGACGGGGGGGGCACAGATACGCAGTATTTT. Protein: CASSLGDGGGTDTQYF.

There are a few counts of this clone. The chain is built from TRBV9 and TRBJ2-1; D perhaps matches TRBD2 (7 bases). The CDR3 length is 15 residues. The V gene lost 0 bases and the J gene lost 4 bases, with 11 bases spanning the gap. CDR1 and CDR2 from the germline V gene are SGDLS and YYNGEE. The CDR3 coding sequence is TGTGCCAGCAGCGTAGTAGGGGGGGCTTACAATGAGCAGTTCTTC. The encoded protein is CASSVVGGAYNEQFF.

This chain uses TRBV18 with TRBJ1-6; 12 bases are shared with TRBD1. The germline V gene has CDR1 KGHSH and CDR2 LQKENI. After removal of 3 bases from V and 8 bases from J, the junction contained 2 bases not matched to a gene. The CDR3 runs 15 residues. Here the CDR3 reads CASSPGQGADSPLHF. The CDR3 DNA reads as TGTGCCAGCTCACCGGGACAGGGGGCTGATTCACCCCTCCACTTT.

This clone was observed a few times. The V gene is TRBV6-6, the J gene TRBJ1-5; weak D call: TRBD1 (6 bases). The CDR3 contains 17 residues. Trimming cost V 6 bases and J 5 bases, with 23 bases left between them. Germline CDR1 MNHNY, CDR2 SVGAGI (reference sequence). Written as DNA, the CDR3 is TGTGCCAGCAGGCGACATTCTGGACAGTACAGTGATCAGCCCCAGCATTTT. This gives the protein CASRRHSGQYSDQPQHF.

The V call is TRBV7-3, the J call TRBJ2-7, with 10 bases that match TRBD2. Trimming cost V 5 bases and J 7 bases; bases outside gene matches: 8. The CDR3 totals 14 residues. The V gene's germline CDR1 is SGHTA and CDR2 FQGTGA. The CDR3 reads CASSRTSGTGEQYF. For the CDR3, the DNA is TGTGCCAGCAGCAGAACTAGCGGGACTGGGGAGCAGTACTTC.

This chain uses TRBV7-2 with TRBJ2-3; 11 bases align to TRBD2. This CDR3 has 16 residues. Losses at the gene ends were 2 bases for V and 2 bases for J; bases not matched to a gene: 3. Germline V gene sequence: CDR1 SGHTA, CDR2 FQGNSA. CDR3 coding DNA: TGTGCCAGCAGCTTACTAGCGGGGGGATTCACAGATACGCAGTATTTT. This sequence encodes CASSLLAGGFTDTQYF.

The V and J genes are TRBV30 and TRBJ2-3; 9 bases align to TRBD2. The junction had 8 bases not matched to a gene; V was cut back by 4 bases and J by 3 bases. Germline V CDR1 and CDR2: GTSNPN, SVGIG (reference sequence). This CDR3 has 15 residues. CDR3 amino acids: CAWILAGYRTDTQYF. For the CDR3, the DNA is TGTGCCTGGATCCTAGCGGGGTATCGTACAGATACGCAGTATTTT.

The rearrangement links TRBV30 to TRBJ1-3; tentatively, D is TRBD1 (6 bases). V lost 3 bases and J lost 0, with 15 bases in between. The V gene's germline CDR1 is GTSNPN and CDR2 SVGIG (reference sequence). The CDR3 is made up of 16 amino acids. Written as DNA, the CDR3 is TGTGCCTGGAGAGGCGGGGGGGCTAGCTCTGGAAACACCATATATTTT. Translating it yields CAWRGGGASSGNTIYF.

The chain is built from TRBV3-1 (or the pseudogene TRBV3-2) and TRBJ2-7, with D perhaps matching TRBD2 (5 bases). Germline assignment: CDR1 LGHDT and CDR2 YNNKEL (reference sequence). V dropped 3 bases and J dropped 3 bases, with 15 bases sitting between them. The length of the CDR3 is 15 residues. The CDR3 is CASSHWSRDVYEQYF. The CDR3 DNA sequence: TGTGCCAGCAGCCACTGGTCCCGGGATGTCTACGAGCAGTACTTC.